This T cell receptor (beta chain) was recovered during a study of cytomegalovirus exposure and HLA in healthy donors (dated by TCRdb to the late 2010s). Study-level background: An earlier analysis of several hundred of the donors reported 250 to 300 Gb of sequence data and 117 million unique TCR beta sequences obtained from about 180 million T cells. Of the roughly 400 genotyped donors, approximately 82% fell in the genetic ancestry cluster associated with self-reported Caucasian donors. Genome-wide SNP genotypes for about 65% of the 666 donors were used in a later genetic analysis, which treated that subset as a discovery cohort. A handful of DR-DQ haplotypes were handled as single units for association and clustering because linkage in the cohort was strong. Alongside the repertoire data, information on donor age, sex, ethnicity and CMV serostatus was compiled. An early release that covered more than 550 HLA-typed donors contained approximately 300 gigabases of sequencing data and some 87 million unique TCR sequences. Rather than drawing on any new phenotypic data, the later analysis identified candidate immune exposures from TCR beta sequences and the way those sequences occurred across donors. Using immunosequencing, the study profiled T cell repertoires from about 620 subjects and related those repertoires to cytomegalovirus serostatus. All discovery cohort repertoires had been generated on a single sequencing platform. Among approximately 370 genotyped donors of the cohort, an average of about 220,000 unique TCR beta nucleotide sequences was sequenced per donor, of which roughly 17% were non-productive. Class I and class II HLA loci were covered by the typing at four-digit resolution. The aim of the study was to test whether cataloging public T cell receptors could identify signatures of past pathogen exposure. The number of typed donors differed by locus: roughly 629-630 for A, B, C, DRB1 and DQB1; some 500 for DQA1; around 580 for DPA1; and some 430 for DPB1. Besides the first cohort of about 730 subjects, a separate validation cohort made up of 120 different subjects was used. High-throughput TCR immunosequencing, statistical association of individual TCRs with disease status, and machine learning were combined to predict cytomegalovirus infection status. An earlier analysis of several hundred of the donors used high-throughput TCR beta sequencing to judge whether each TCR beta V gene segment behaved as functional or pseudogenic. A later analysis re-examined previously published TCR beta repertoires from 610 or so donors and added high-resolution HLA genotyping to investigate patterns of TCR occurrence.

Broader findings and caveats from the paper: According to a later analysis, most CMV-associated TCR beta chains appeared to be HLA-restricted, and the HLA associations seemed to be driven largely by CMV exposure. Linkage disequilibrium might explain the correlated functional status among segregating V segments, but an unknown experimental factor could not be excluded. In an earlier analysis of 450 to 750 of the donors, most TCR beta V segments appeared in productive rearrangements about 90% or about 30% of the time, broadly matching IMGT annotations. A further reported finding was that TCR beta sequences accurately predicted the HLA-A and HLA-B alleles for most subjects in the first cohort. Because HLA typing was unavailable for some donors at each locus, only the typed subset was used in association tests. When HLA alleles, especially DR and DQ, strongly co-occurred, TCR associations were difficult to assign to individual alleles. At a false discovery rate of 0.05, a later analysis linked under 20,000 TCR beta sequences to specific HLA alleles. According to the authors, the approach could potentially be generalized to other disease states and immunological phenotypes. An association between a missense DCLRE1C variant and V-gene and J-gene trimming of TCR beta chains was found in a later genetic analysis and replicated in an independent cohort. A cluster of highly shared sequence variants was judged likely to be a technical artifact of the sequencing pipeline. The classifier was reported to diagnose cytomegalovirus status with high specificity and sensitivity in both the original and validation cohorts. A later analysis found that HLA-associated TCR beta chains were more clonally expanded and had lower generation probabilities than equally common non-associated chains. Immune exposure information for the cohort was limited to CMV serostatus. The cohort was sequenced for TCR beta chains only, and without alpha or paired-chain data the features that could be detected were limited. About 17 rarely observed V segments, including chromosome 9 orphons, were excluded from the earlier analysis of some 590 of the donors because counts were too low. In the study, 164 TCR beta chains were listed as associated with cytomegalovirus. According to a later analysis, parvovirus B19, influenza, CMV and Epstein-Barr virus appeared linked to several top co-occurrence clusters. Sequencing depth was assumed to be roughly uniform across donors in the presence/absence analyses, though that assumption may not hold. A later analysis found that TCR association rates varied across HLA loci, with DRB1 alleles showing the most associated TCRs and HLA-C alleles the fewest. Most TCR sequences were seen in very few donors, while some public TCRs were found in many individuals. In vitro tests confirmed that three of the cytomegalovirus-associated TCR beta chains recognize cytomegalovirus antigens. A later genetic analysis reported fewer N-insertions in productive TCRs among donors in an Asian-associated ancestry cluster than the roughly 700-donor mean.

To prepare the library, the immunoSEQ multiplex PCR assay was applied. For the multiplex PCR, a mixture combining 60 forward primers for TCR Vbeta segments and 13 reverse primers for TCR Jbeta segments was used. The CDR3 region of rearranged TCR beta genes was amplified from genomic DNA with a multiplex PCR assay. Amplified TCR beta libraries were sequenced as 87-base-pair reads on the Illumina HiSeq System. The published analysis was carried out like this. Across the roughly 700 repertoires, a later analysis counted 80 million or so unique TCR beta chains, approximately 12 million of which were shared by at least two donors. Raw reads were error-corrected and collapsed into unique sequences with a nearest-neighbor algorithm that merged closely related sequences to remove PCR and sequencing errors. To assign V, D and J gene segments, CDR3 sequences were aligned to IMGT reference sequences. For a sequence to be retained, at least a six-nucleotide match to both a V gene segment and a J gene segment was required. A rearrangement counted as productive if the CDR3 had no stop codons and remained in frame with V and J, and every other rearrangement counted as non-productive. CDR3 was defined according to IMGT convention as the region running from the second conserved V-encoded cysteine to the conserved J-encoded phenylalanine. Sequences without an unambiguous match to a single V gene segment were excluded from the earlier analysis of 450 to 750 of the donors. An earlier analysis of several hundred of the donors classified V segments as functional when productive rearrangements were above 56.7% and as segregating when the standard deviation between donors was above 5%. A statistical classification framework was built to diagnose cytomegalovirus status from the catalog of TCR beta chain sequences. In a later analysis, V and J genes were assigned by comparing TCR nucleotide sequences against IMGT/GENE-DB human TR gene sequences. In a later analysis, CDR3 sequences and most-parsimonious VDJ recombination scenarios were assigned using the TCRdist pipeline. In a later analysis, each TCR beta chain was defined by its CDR3 amino acid sequence together with its V-gene family, and reads lacking a unique V-gene family were excluded. In a later analysis, fewer than 650 highly shared, low-generation-probability nucleotide sequences were removed to address suspected cross-contamination and a sequencing artifact. In a later analysis, a clonal expansion index for each public chain was calculated from normalized within-repertoire ranks of inferred template counts. A later analysis computed generation probabilities with a VDJ recombination model fitted to out-of-frame rearrangements, and checked the results against IGoR. In a later analysis, hypergeometric tests were used to score TCR-TCR, TCR-HLA and TCR-CMV co-occurrence, with a repertoire-size bias correction applied to TCR pairs. A later analysis estimated false discovery rates by permuting HLA or CMV assignments 20 times. A later analysis grouped co-occurring TCRs with DBSCAN, adding TCRdist sequence similarity when clustering within HLA-allele-positive subsets. Co-occurrence clustering excluded repertoires with fewer than 30,000 or more than 120,000 public chains, plus five with anomalous nucleotide sharing. The source is immuneACCESS, and TCRdb retained only in-frame sequences with V and J called. Part of the clones is not carried over; for the studies checked, unresolved V genes explain less than half of this, and the remainder is unexplained. The D gene and trimming were derived from the DNA, and the V and J assignments and clone size from that table. The sample includes roughly 150,000 clones, with roughly 70% observed a single time. The ten largest clones capture 6% to 8.5% of the sample.

On this clone itself: What antigen it recognizes has not been identified. Qualities for individual bases were not recorded, and no much larger clone is one base off.

In total, around 600 healthy bone marrow donors made up the cohort. At the time of sampling, every cohort member was nominally healthy, though immune exposures that went unrecorded were likely present. The donor was CMV seronegative and was included in the group of a few hundred seronegative cohort members. Every donor gave a peripheral blood sample, and the peripheral blood mononuclear cells from that sample were used for TCR beta sequencing. The Qiagen DNeasy Blood Extraction Kit was used to extract genomic DNA from the blood cell samples. Sample: PBMCs. The origin of this receptor is a man in his thirties or forties in good health and CMV-seronegative.

Here the CDR3 is given as CASSFRPGAETNYGYTF. The nucleotide sequence reads TGTGCCAGCAGTTTCCGCCCCGGAGCGGAGACTAACTATGGCTACACCTTC. This receptor chain uses TRBV28 and TRBJ1-2, with an unclear D gene assignment. The germline V gene encodes CDR1 MDHEN and CDR2 SYDVKM. Trimming removed 3 bases from V and 0 bases from J, leaving 17 bases between the germline ends. The CDR3 starts with the cysteine, ends with the phenylalanine, and has 17 residues. Only the CDR3 DNA is retained, 51 bases long and in frame from the first base.